This passage covers 27 T cell receptor beta chains from one sample sequenced in a study of CD8 T cells in Susac syndrome. About 0.45 to 1 ug RNA was reverse transcribed with random hexamers. TCRdb reprocessed the immunoSEQ multiplex PCR reads with MiXCR, giving one entry per CDR3 protein. This table holds about 210,000 distinct CDR3 sequences, 95% found once. The sample taken for sequencing was CD4+ T cells from PBMCs. These receptors were obtained from a human donor with multiple sclerosis.

The V call is TRBV18, the J call TRBJ2-3, with TRBD2 as a possible D gene (5 bases). The V gene lost 4 bases and the J gene lost 6 bases, with 11 bases spanning the gap. This CDR3 spans 13 amino acids. The V gene's germline CDR1 is KGHSH and CDR2 LQKENI. The CDR3 loop is CASSQSEVDTQYF. CDR3 nucleotide sequence: TGTGCCAGCTCACAATCGGAGGTCGATACGCAGTATTTT.

V is TRBV9 and J is TRBJ2-1; possible D gene TRBD2, 6 bases. V lost 9 bases to trimming and J lost 3 bases, with 13 bases between them. The CDR3 consists of 13 residues. Germline values: CDR1 SGDLS, CDR2 YYNGEE. CDR3 residues: CANVGGNYNEQFF. The CDR3 DNA follows: TGTGCCAACGTGGGAGGCAACTACAATGAGCAGTTCTTC.

The V and J genes are TRBV30 and TRBJ2-1; 12 bases are a match to TRBD1. J gave up 8 bases and V 4 bases, and 9 bases lay outside the gene matches. The CDR3 is 15 residues long. Germline V gene data show CDR1 as GTSNPN and CDR2 as SVGIG (reference sequence). Written as DNA, the CDR3 is TGTGCCTGGAACCAGGGACAGGGGGCTCAGGATGAGCAGTTCTTC. This codes for CAWNQGQGAQDEQFF.

The rearrangement joins TRBV29-1 to TRBJ2-5; 7 positions agree with TRBD2. CDR1 and CDR2 from the germline V gene are SQVTM and ANQGSEA. This CDR3 has 12 amino acids. V gave up 4 bases and J gave up 5 bases; unmatched junction bases: 4. The DNA of the CDR3 is TGCAGCGTTGTTAGGGGAGGGGAGACCCAGTACTTC. Translated, it gives CSVVRGGETQYF.

The rearrangement joins TRBV12-5 to TRBJ1-6; TRBD1 matches 7 bases. CDR3 length equals 13 residues. Germline V gene data show CDR1 as LGHNT and CDR2 as FRNRAP. Trimming took 3 bases from V and 9 from J; bases not matched to a gene: 2. CDR3 coding DNA: TGTGCTAGTGGTTTTGAGGGGGCTTCACCCCTCCACTTT. It is translated as CASGFEGASPLHF. Full variable domain (rest looked up from reference TRBV12-5 and TRBJ1-6): DARVTQTPRHKVTEMGQEVTMRCQPILGHNTVFWYRQTMMQGLELLAYFRNRAPLDDSGMPKDRFSAEMPDATLATLKIQPSEPRDSAVYFCASGFEGASPLHFGNGTRLTVT.

The chain has TRBV2 and TRBJ2-7, with TRBD1 matching over 7 bases. With V trimmed by 6 bases and J by 4 bases, 6 bases remained unmatched. The CDR3 totals 13 residues. Germline-derived CDR1 and CDR2 are SNHLY and FYNNEI. CDR3 residues: CASRGDSRYEQYF. Written as DNA, the CDR3 is TGTGCCAGCAGGGGGGACAGCCGGTACGAGCAGTACTTC.

This clonotype was counted once. V is TRBV29-1 and J is TRBJ1-5; perhaps TRBD1 as D (5 bases). The germline CDR1 and CDR2 sequences are SQVTM and ANQGSEA. Trimming took off 6 bases at V and 2 bases at J, with 8 bases between the two ends. The CDR3 sequence is 12 residues long. The CDR3 here is CSVGDGNQPQHF. In nucleotides, the CDR3 is TGCAGCGTCGGGGACGGCAATCAGCCCCAGCATTTT. Full variable domain (outside the CDR3, taken from reference TRBV29-1 and TRBJ1-5): SAVISQKPSRDICQRGTSLTIQCQVDSQVTMMFWYRQQPGQSLTLIATANQGSEATYESGFVIDKFPISRPNLTFSTLTVSNMSPEDSSIYLCSVGDGNQPQHFGDGTRLSIL.

V and J are TRBV9 and TRBJ2-2, with 7 bases aligning to TRBD1. Germline CDR1 SGDLS, CDR2 YYNGEE. This CDR3 is built from 17 residues. After removal of 4 bases from V and 5 bases from J, the junction contained 14 bases not matched to a gene. The CDR3 region has the DNA TGTGCCAGCAGCCTCGAGGTTACGAGGGGGCTGACCGGGGAGCTGTTTTTT. It specifies CASSLEVTRGLTGELFF.

V and J are TRBV20-1 and TRBJ1-1; D gene unclear. Germline V gene data show CDR1 as DFQATT and CDR2 as SNEGSKA (reference sequence). This CDR3 comprises 14 residues. Trimming stripped 6 bases from V and 1 base from J, with 15 bases between. CDR3 loop: CSASVSQRNTEAFF. The CDR3 nucleotides are TGCAGTGCCAGTGTATCACAGAGGAACACTGAAGCTTTCTTT.

This clonotype was seen a handful of times. V and J are TRBV3-1 and TRBJ2-7, with 10 bases fitting TRBD2. Unmatched junction bases numbered 4, after V lost 7 bases and J lost 4 bases. The CDR3 covers 13 residues. Germline CDR1 reads LGHDT; CDR2 reads YNNKEL (reference sequence). The CDR3 DNA reads TGTGCCAGCACCCAGCGGGAGGGTTACGAGCAGTACTTC. Translation: CASTQREGYEQYF.

V usage is TRBV27 and J usage is TRBJ2-4, with D possibly matching TRBD2 (5 bases). CDR1 and CDR2 (germline): MNHEY, SMNVEV (reference sequence). Trimming took 4 bases from V and 6 from J, leaving 10 bases between them. The CDR3 consists of 13 residues. CDR3 nucleotides: TGTGCCAGCAGTTCCGGGAATGGAAACATTCAGTACTTC. Translation: CASSSGNGNIQYF.

The chain's CDR3 is CASSDWTVNTEAFF. The CDR3 nucleotides read TGTGCCAGCAGTGACTGGACAGTTAACACTGAAGCTTTCTTT. The rearrangement uses TRBV2 and TRBJ1-1; maybe TRBD1 (6 bases). Trimming took off 3 bases at V and 2 bases at J, with 10 bases between the two ends. CDR3 length: 14 amino acids. Germline V lookup: CDR1 SNHLY, CDR2 FYNNEI.

The chain is built from TRBV30 and TRBJ2-3; D gene ambiguous. The germline V and J ends were trimmed by 1 base and 2 bases, with 10 bases remaining between them. The CDR3 is 14 amino acids. Germline loops: CDR1 GTSNPN, CDR2 SVGIG (reference sequence). The CDR3 protein is CAWSGRPLTDTQYF. CDR3 sequence (DNA): TGTGCCTGGAGTGGCAGGCCCCTCACAGATACGCAGTATTTT. The whole variable domain, remainder taken from reference TRBV30 and TRBJ2-3, is SQTIHQWPATLVQPVGSPLSLECTVEGTSNPNLYWYRQAAGRGLQLLFYSVGIGQISSEVPQNLSASRPQDRQFILSSKKLLLSDSGFYLCAWSGRPLTDTQYFGPGTRLTVL.

The CDR3 nucleotides are TGTGCCAGCAGTCCCATACGGGGACGTCAAGAGACCCAGTACTTC. As protein: CASSPIRGRQETQYF. The rearrangement uses TRBV27 and TRBJ2-5; D is tentatively TRBD1 or TRBD2 (5 bases each). The germline V gene encodes CDR1 MNHEY and CDR2 SMNVEV (reference sequence). The CDR3 has 15 residues. With 5 bases removed from V and 2 bases from J, the gap between germline ends came to 15 bases.

The chain has TRBV28 and TRBJ1-5; 8 bases agree with TRBD1. The trim removed 5 bases at V and 11 bases at J, leaving 14 bases unmatched. Germline CDR1 reads MDHEN; CDR2 reads SYDVKM. The CDR3 length is 15 residues. CDR3 protein: CASSPSRTGPATQHF. The CDR3 region has the DNA TGTGCCAGCAGTCCTTCTAGGACAGGGCCAGCGACCCAGCATTTT.

The chain joins TRBV4-2 to TRBJ1-1; D not certain. The V end lost 3 bases, the J end lost 3 bases, and 14 bases lay between the germline ends. The CDR3 is 15 residues long. Germline V CDR1 and CDR2: LGHNA, YNFKEQ. The CDR3 nucleotides read TGTGCCAGCAGCCAGAGGTGGCCCATCGACACTGAAGCTTTCTTT. The encoded protein is CASSQRWPIDTEAFF.

V usage is TRBV20-1 and J usage is TRBJ2-5, with 12 bases fitting TRBD2. The CDR3 consists of 17 residues. Germline-derived CDR1 and CDR2 are DFQATT and SNEGSKA (reference sequence). Trimming at V came to 2 bases and at J to 5 bases, leaving 12 bases not matched to a gene. Written as DNA, the CDR3 is TGCAGTGCTAGACCTCTCCTAGCGGGAGGGACGCCGGAGACCCAGTACTTC. Amino acid sequence: CSARPLLAGGTPETQYF.

The chain joins TRBV2 to TRBJ2-1; D may be TRBD1 (6 bases). V lost 7 bases to trimming and J lost 8 bases, with 15 bases between them. The CDR3 is made up of 13 amino acids. Germline assignment: CDR1 SNHLY and CDR2 FYNNEI. The CDR3 loop reads CASNNRVSDEQFF. For the CDR3, the DNA is TGTGCCAGCAACAACAGGGTTAGCGATGAGCAGTTCTTC.

The V and J genes are TRBV29-1 and TRBJ1-1; D perhaps matches TRBD1 (5 bases). Germline CDR1 and CDR2: SQVTM and ANQGSEA. Trimming removed 2 bases at V and 4 bases at J, with 8 bases between. The CDR3 runs to 12 residues. CDR3 amino acids: CSVEWGGTEAFF. In DNA, the CDR3 is TGCAGCGTTGAATGGGGGGGCACTGAAGCTTTCTTT.

The chain joins TRBV25-1 to TRBJ2-7; no clear D. Germline V gene lookup returns CDR1 MGHDK and CDR2 SYGVNS. Trimming left V 1 base short and J 6 bases short, with 7 bases between. The CDR3 runs 12 residues. CDR3 region: CASSEFISEQYF. In nucleotides, the CDR3 is TGTGCCAGCAGTGAATTTATCAGCGAGCAGTACTTC.

V is TRBV20-1 and J is TRBJ2-5, with D perhaps TRBD1 or TRBD2 (6 bases each). CDR1 and CDR2 from the germline V gene are DFQATT and SNEGSKA (reference sequence). Between the trimmed V and J ends, which lost 0 bases and 5 bases, there was a span of 16 bases. This CDR3 is 15 amino acids long. The CDR3 region has the DNA TGCAGTGCTAGAGATTGGGGGGCGCCCGGGGAGACCCAGTACTTC. Translating gives CSARDWGAPGETQYF.

The gene calls are TRBV20-1 and TRBJ1-2, with D possibly being TRBD1 (5 bases). Trimming took off 6 bases at V and 4 bases at J, with 15 bases between the two ends. CDR1 and CDR2 from the germline V gene are DFQATT and SNEGSKA (reference sequence). The CDR3 is 13 amino acids. CDR3 protein: CSARPVGGYGYTF. The DNA of the CDR3 is TGCAGTGCCAGGCCCGTCGGGGGCTATGGCTACACCTTC.

The chain recombines TRBV5-1 with TRBJ2-7, with D possibly TRBD1 on 6 matching bases. The CDR3 has 16 amino acids. The ends were cut back, 1 base at V and 2 bases at J, with 16 bases in the middle. Germline V gene data show CDR1 as SGHRS and CDR2 as YFSETQ. The chain's CDR3 is CASSLRSGEIAYEQYF. CDR3 in DNA: TGCGCCAGCAGCTTGAGGTCAGGGGAAATCGCCTACGAGCAGTACTTC.

V usage is TRBV5-6 and J usage is TRBJ2-7, with 7 bases fitting TRBD1. The length of the CDR3 is 14 residues. CDR1 is SGHDT, CDR2 YYEEEE, per germline. V was clipped by 4 bases and J by 0 bases; unmatched bases: 4. CDR3 nucleotide sequence: TGTGCCAGCAGCCGGACAGGCCTCTCCTACGAGCAGTACTTC. Translation: CASSRTGLSYEQYF.

The chain uses TRBV28 and TRBJ2-5; tentative D call: TRBD2 (6 bases). This CDR3 has 14 residues. Germline CDR1 reads MDHEN; CDR2 reads SYDVKM. V lost 9 bases, J lost 0 bases, and 14 bases lay in between. The CDR3 protein is CASIAGGNQETQYF. The CDR3 DNA follows: TGTGCCAGTATTGCCGGAGGGAACCAAGAGACCCAGTACTTC. Full variable domain (outside the CDR3, taken from reference TRBV28 and TRBJ2-5): DVKVTQSSRYLVKRTGEKVFLECVQDMDHENMFWYRQDPGLGLRLIYFSYDVKMKEKGDIPEGYSVSREKKERFSLILESASTNQTSMYLCASIAGGNQETQYFGPGTRLLVL.

V gene TRBV27 combines with J gene TRBJ1-1; D is unclear. The CDR3 contains 12 residues. Germline loops: CDR1 MNHEY, CDR2 SMNVEV (reference sequence). Trimming stripped 5 bases from V and 1 base from J, with 5 bases between. As DNA, the CDR3 is TGTGCCAGCAGTAGGCCGAACACTGAAGCTTTCTTT. As protein: CASSRPNTEAFF.

The chain combines TRBV30 with TRBJ2-3; D may be TRBD2 (6 bases). CDR3 length: 14 residues. In germline, CDR1 is GTSNPN, CDR2 SVGIG (reference sequence). V lost 0 bases to trimming and J lost 7 bases, with 14 bases between them. The CDR3 coding sequence is TGTGCCTGGAGTGTTGCGGGGCGGGTAAATACGCAGTATTTT. Translation: CAWSVAGRVNTQYF.